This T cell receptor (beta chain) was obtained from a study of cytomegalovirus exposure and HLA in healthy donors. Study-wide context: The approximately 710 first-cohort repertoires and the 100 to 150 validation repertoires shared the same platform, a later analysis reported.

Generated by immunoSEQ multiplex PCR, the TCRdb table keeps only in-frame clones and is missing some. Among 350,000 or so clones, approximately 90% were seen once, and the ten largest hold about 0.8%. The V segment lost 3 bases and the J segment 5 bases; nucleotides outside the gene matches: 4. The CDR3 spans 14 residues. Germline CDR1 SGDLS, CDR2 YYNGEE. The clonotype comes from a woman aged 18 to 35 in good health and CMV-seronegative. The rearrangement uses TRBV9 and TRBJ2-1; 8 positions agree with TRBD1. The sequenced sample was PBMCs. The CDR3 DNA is TGTGCCAGCAGCGGACAGGGGAGGAACAATGAGCAGTTCTTC. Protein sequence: CASSGQGRNNEQFF.